This is a list of T cell receptor beta chains from one sample in a study of blood T cells in healthy people across ages. TCRdb recomputed calls from the 5' RACE reads with MiXCR, one row per CDR3 protein. The sample records around 1,800,000 distinct CDR3 sequences, 35% to 50% being singletons. The sequenced sample was blood. The receptors here all came from a human donor in good health. Both conserved end residues are part of each CDR3. Fields, in order: V gene, clone size, J gene, D gene, CDR3 protein, CDR3 DNA. D genes are given only for firm matches. A row's size may be missing; if present it is once, few, many or a size class.

>TRBV20-1|-|TRBJ1-2|-
CSARTGGNLYGYTF
TGCAGTGCGAGGACCGGGGGGAACCTCTATGGCTACACCTTT
>TRBV28|-|TRBJ2-5|TRBD2
CASSSRTSGDPDFQETQYF
TGTGCCAGCAGTTCCAGGACTAGCGGGGACCCAGATTTCCAAGAGACCCAGTACTTC
>TRBV7-3|few|TRBJ2-3|TRBD2
CASSLRSSGERTQYF
TGTGCCAGCAGCTTAAGATCTAGCGGGGAACGAACGCAGTATTTT
>TRBV7-9|few|TRBJ2-7|-
CASSLRVGAYEQYF
TGTGCCAGCAGCTTACGGGTCGGGGCCTACGAGCAGTACTTC
>TRBV7-3|-|TRBJ2-1|-
CASSLRGGQDNEQFF
TGTGCCAGCAGCTTGAGGGGGGGGCAGGACAATGAGCAGTTCTTC
>TRBV29-1|few|TRBJ2-7|-
CSVCRDNYGQYF
TGCAGCGTTTGCCGGGACAACTACGGGCAGTACTTC
>TRBV7-3|few|TRBJ2-3|TRBD2
CASSFLGGGGTVTQYF
TGTGCCAGCAGCTTTCTTGGTGGGGGGGGAACAGTTACGCAGTATTTT
>TRBV4-1|-|TRBJ1-5|-
CASNRVLGDNQPQHF
TGCGCCAGCAATCGAGTCTTGGGAGACAATCAGCCCCAGCATTTT
>TRBV14|-|TRBJ1-2|-
CASSRFQTVDYGYTF
TGTGCCAGCAGCAGGTTCCAGACCGTGGATTATGGCTACACCTTC
>TRBV27|-|TRBJ2-4|-
CASSSIGRVSYERYF
TGTGCCAGCAGTTCGATAGGGCGGGTTTCCTACGAGCGGTACTTC
>TRBV12-3/TRBV12-4|few|TRBJ1-5|-
CASSSRGRQPQHF
TGTGCCAGCAGTTCGAGGGGCCGCCAGCCCCAGCATTTT
>TRBV24-1|-|TRBJ1-1|TRBD1
CATSDQDRFMNTEAFF
TGTGCCACCAGTGATCAGGACAGGTTCATGAACACTGAAGCTTTCTTT
>TRBV28|-|TRBJ1-1|-
CASSFETENTEAFF
TGTGCCAGCAGTTTTGAGACAGAGAACACTGAAGCTTTCTTT
>TRBV29-1|-|TRBJ2-1|-
CSVDPRAGYNEQFF
TGCAGCGTTGACCCCCGGGCGGGCTACAATGAGCAGTTCTTC
>TRBV7-2|many|TRBJ2-7|TRBD1
CASSLSRGRYEQYF
TGTGCCAGCAGCTTATCCAGGGGGCGGTACGAGCAGTACTTC
>TRBV4-3|-|TRBJ2-3|TRBD2
CASSQFGTSGGAGTDTQYF
TGCGCCAGCAGCCAATTCGGGACTAGCGGGGGGGCCGGCACAGATACGCAGTATTTT
>TRBV7-2|few|TRBJ2-1|TRBD2
CATQARGGGNEQFF
TGTGCCACCCAGGCCCGGGGCGGGGGCAATGAGCAGTTCTTC
>TRBV28|few|TRBJ1-4|-
CASRVTGRDEKLFF
TGTGCCAGCAGGGTCACAGGGAGGGATGAAAAACTGTTTTTT